The clone carrying this T cell receptor beta chain was recorded a few times. Time point noted: pre-sensitization, week 0. Treatment denoted: therapeutic diphenylcyclopropenone sensitization with weekly scalp DPC. Blood sampling occurred before each patch-test application. This entry is derived from a study of human T cells and chemical hapten exposure. Whole-study context: Cases of alopecia areata, totalis or universalis occurred in a predominantly female patient group.

Trimming left V 6 bases short and J 3 bases short, with 14 bases between. Germline V gives CDR1 SGHNT, CDR2 YENEEA. There are 14 residues in the CDR3. The study's library attached unique molecular identifiers to single cDNA molecules. TCRdb recomputed calls from the RACE reads with MiXCR, one row per CDR3 protein. The table has some 60,000 distinct CDR3 sequences, approximately 10% seen once. Sequenced here: whole blood, sampled in connection with sensitization to the hapten diphenylcyclopropenone (DPC). The chain carries TRBV11-3 and TRBJ2-5; tentatively, D is TRBD2 (6 bases). The receptor was isolated from a middle-aged woman with alopecia areata. Some clones in this sample may be carry-over from other donors' samples. The CDR3 DNA reads TGTGCCAGCAGTTTGGGGGGTCCCGAAGAGACCCAGTACTTC. It is translated as CASSLGGPEETQYF.